These T cell receptor beta chains were read from a single sample in a study of siplizumab effects on memory and regulatory T cells. The method was immunoSEQ multiplex PCR; TCRdb's version includes in-frame clones alone and lacks a portion of them. Of approximately 120,000 clones in the sample, roughly 95% were seen once. The material sequenced was non-Treg CD4+ T cells sorted from blood. All receptors come from a human donor in good health. CDR3s include the opening cysteine and the closing phenylalanine or tryptophan. Fields, in order: V gene, CDR3 protein.

v_call: TRBV6-1
cdr3_aa: CASRSGVINEKLFF

v_call: TRBV15
cdr3_aa: CATSTSSQETQYF

v_call: TRBV6-5
cdr3_aa: CASSNRDAGTEAFF

v_call: TRBV7-2
cdr3_aa: CASSLTGSDNYGYTF

v_call: TRBV7-3
cdr3_aa: CASSLTGNQPQHF

v_call: TRBV6-5
cdr3_aa: CASSHNYEQYF

v_call: TRBV2
cdr3_aa: CASIPTEAYGYTF

v_call: TRBV19
cdr3_aa: CASSIGLGLTNSPLHF

v_call: TRBV28
cdr3_aa: CASTGQGNYEQYF

v_call: TRBV19
cdr3_aa: CASSNRGPSYEQYF

v_call: TRBV29-1
cdr3_aa: CSVLTGSLSSYNSPLHF

v_call: TRBV2
cdr3_aa: CASSQTIGNTIYF

v_call: TRBV10-1
cdr3_aa: CASRLTGANTEAFF

v_call: TRBV15
cdr3_aa: CATSRPMTSGGTYNEQFF

v_call: TRBV23-1
cdr3_aa: CASSLPGFRHQPQHF

v_call: TRBV18
cdr3_aa: CASSPPRGGASGETQYF

v_call: TRBV5-1
cdr3_aa: CASSLGPEDGYTF

v_call: TRBV6-1
cdr3_aa: CASSKGLHQGFEQFF

v_call: TRBV14
cdr3_aa: CASSQDLSRNYGYTF

v_call: TRBV11-3
cdr3_aa: CASSLMGRGLGTEAFF

v_call: TRBV7-3
cdr3_aa: CASSLTQGVTDTQYF

v_call: TRBV19
cdr3_aa: CASTRSGGGSNTEAFF

v_call: TRBV29-1
cdr3_aa: CSVIREETQYF

v_call: TRBV15
cdr3_aa: CATSSDRIYGYTF

v_call: TRBV2
cdr3_aa: CASSAAGDNQPQHF

v_call: TRBV30
cdr3_aa: CASTRGMNTEAFF

v_call: TRBV4-1
cdr3_aa: CASSQLSQHF

v_call: TRBV13
cdr3_aa: CASSLGTERGSGANVLTF